This entry lists 21 T cell receptor beta chains sequenced from one sample in a study of vaccination effects on CD4 cells after COVID-19. Their specific antigens are unknown. Isolating CD4+ T cells followed approximately 9 days of culture. Infection dated between March and December 2020, before the Alpha, Beta and Delta variants reached the United States. Two doses of either BNT162b2 or mRNA-1273 were given to each participant. Profiled with immunoSEQ multiplex PCR; TCRdb holds only in-frame clones, not every one. The sample holds tens of thousands of clones, about 74% seen once. This material consisted of CD4+ T cells from PBMCs cultured without peptide, taken after COVID-19 vaccination. These receptors were obtained from a human donor who had a prior SARS-CoV-2 infection.

The chain has TRBV7-2 and TRBJ2-7, with D uncertain. Trimming took off 4 bases at V and 6 bases at J, with 10 bases between the two ends. CDR1 SGHTA and CDR2 FQGNSA come from the germline V gene. CDR3 length equals 12 residues. The CDR3 nucleotides are TGTGCCAGCAGCTACAAAGCATCCGAGCAGTACTTC. It translates to CASSYKASEQYF.

J is TRBJ1-1 and V is TRBV5-4; a weak D match, TRBD1 (5 bases). The V end lost 4 bases, the J end lost 0 bases, and 13 bases lay between the germline ends. CDR3 length: 15 amino acids. Germline V CDR1 and CDR2: SGHNT, YYREEE (reference sequence). Written as DNA, the CDR3 is TGTGCCAGCAGCCCAGGGCAGATTATGAACACTGAAGCTTTCTTT. Translated: CASSPGQIMNTEAFF.

The rearrangement joins TRBV7-9 to TRBJ1-3; D might be TRBD1 (6 bases). With 11 bases removed from V and 4 bases from J, the gap between germline ends came to 12 bases. CDR3 length: 12 amino acids. Germline CDR1 reads SEHNR; CDR2 reads FQNEAQ (reference sequence). The CDR3 DNA follows: TGTGCCGCGGGGGGGCAAGGAAACACCATATATTTT. Protein product: CAAGGQGNTIYF. Based on the CDR3 plus reference TRBV7-9 and TRBJ1-3, the full variable domain is DTGVSQNPRHKITKRGQNVTFRCDPISEHNRLYWYRQTLGQGPEFLTYFQNEAQLEKSRLLSDRFSAERPKGSFSTLEIQRTEQGDSAMYLCAAGGQGNTIYFGEGSWLTVV.

This clone was found once. The chain joins TRBV9 to TRBJ2-3; the D gene is possibly TRBD1 (5 bases). Germline V gives CDR1 SGDLS, CDR2 YYNGEE. The CDR3 has 17 amino acids. Trimming took 0 bases from V and 0 from J, leaving 14 bases between them. Here the CDR3 reads CASSVEGGALSTDTQYF. The CDR3 DNA is TGTGCCAGCAGCGTAGAAGGTGGGGCCCTGAGCACAGATACGCAGTATTTT.

Here the CDR3 DNA reads TGTGCCAGCAGTAGGAGCGGACAAGAGACCCAGTACTTC. Its translation is CASSRSGQETQYF. This chain joins TRBV11-1 and TRBJ2-5; TRBD2 might be the D (5 bases). The CDR3 consists of 13 residues. Germline loops: CDR1 SGHAT, CDR2 FQDESV (reference sequence). Trimming left V 6 bases short and J 2 bases short, with 10 bases between. The variable domain in full, with the rest retrieved from reference TRBV11-1 and TRBJ2-5, is EAEVAQSPRYKITEKSQAVAFWCDPISGHATLYWYRQILGQGPELLVQFQDESVVDDSQLPKDRFSAERLKGVDSTLKIQPAELGDSAMYLCASSRSGQETQYFGPGTRLLVL.

The chain is built from TRBV7-2 and TRBJ2-7; D gene uncertain. Per the germline V gene, CDR1 is SGHTA and CDR2 is FQGNSA. V lost 0 bases, J lost 0 bases, and 6 bases lay in between. This CDR3 comprises 14 residues. The CDR3 bases are TGTGCCAGCAGCTTAGCGCAGAACTCCTACGAGCAGTACTTC. It encodes CASSLAQNSYEQYF.

The rearrangement joins TRBV4-3 to TRBJ2-1; TRBD1 aligns across 7 bases. The CDR3 has 18 residues. V was pared by 0 bases and J by 0 bases, with 8 bases of the junction left unmatched. CDR1 is LGHNA and CDR2 is YSLEER in the germline V gene. The CDR3 here is CASSQDYGTASSYNEQFF. The CDR3 nucleotides read TGCGCCAGCAGCCAAGATTATGGGACAGCGAGCTCCTACAATGAGCAGTTCTTC.

The gene calls are TRBV30 and TRBJ2-4; D may match TRBD1 or TRBD2 (5 bases each). Germline V lookup: CDR1 GTSNPN, CDR2 SVGIG (reference sequence). Trimming left V 3 bases short and J 8 bases short, with 14 bases between. CDR3 length: 13 amino acids. For the CDR3, the DNA is TGTGCCTGGAGCGGAGAGGGGCCGGACATTCAGTACTTC. Protein sequence: CAWSGEGPDIQYF.

This rearrangement joins TRBV10-3 to TRBJ2-7, with TRBD2 as a possible D gene (6 bases). Looked up from germline, CDR1 is ENHRY and CDR2 is SYGVKD. V lost 0 bases, J lost 1 base, and 7 bases lay in between. There are 14 residues in the CDR3. CDR3 residues: CAISESLASYEQYF. DNA of the CDR3: TGTGCCATCAGTGAGTCTCTAGCGTCCTACGAGCAGTACTTC.

The chain carries TRBV6-2 or TRBV6-3 and TRBJ2-1, with D unresolved. CDR1 is MNHEY and CDR2 is SVGEGT in the germline V gene. CDR3 length equals 16 residues. Trimming removed 5 bases at V and 4 bases at J, with 18 bases between. The CDR3: CASSPPRLNNYNEQFF. CDR3 nucleotide sequence: TGTGCCAGCAGTCCCCCCCGCTTGAATAATTACAATGAGCAGTTCTTC.

The chain employs TRBV5-6 and TRBJ2-3; D is unclear. V was trimmed by 4 bases and J by 2 bases, leaving 11 bases between them. Per germline, CDR1 SGHDT and CDR2 YYEEEE. This CDR3 has 14 amino acids. CDR3 sequence (DNA): TGTGCCAGCAGCCTGGGAATTACCACAGATACGCAGTATTTT. The encoded protein is CASSLGITTDTQYF.

The V call is TRBV11-3, the J call TRBJ2-4; 11 nucleotides match TRBD2. V gave up 1 base and J gave up 6 bases; unmatched junction bases: 8. The CDR3 consists of 17 residues. Germline CDR1 and CDR2: SGHNT and YENEEA. Here the CDR3 DNA reads TGTGCCAGCAGCTTAGGACTAGCGGGATTTTATCGAAACATTCAGTACTTC. Its translation: CASSLGLAGFYRNIQYF.

The V gene is TRBV5-6, the J gene TRBJ2-5, with unresolved D. V was cut by 0 bases and J by 0 bases, with 3 bases left in between. Germline CDR1 and CDR2: SGHDT and YYEEEE. This CDR3 has 13 residues. CDR3 loop: CASSLGYQETQYF. The CDR3 DNA reads TGTGCCAGCAGCTTGGGGTACCAAGAGACCCAGTACTTC.

The CDR3 here is CASSRTEWTEAFF. The CDR3 DNA sequence: TGTGCCAGCTCACGAACAGAGTGGACTGAAGCTTTCTTT. The V call is TRBV18, the J call TRBJ1-1; no clear D gene. The germline V and J ends were trimmed by 4 bases and 5 bases, with 11 bases remaining between them. Germline assignment: CDR1 KGHSH and CDR2 LQKENI. This CDR3 spans 13 amino acids. The variable domain in full, with the rest retrieved from reference TRBV18 and TRBJ1-1, is NAGVMQNPRHLVRRRGQEARLRCSPMKGHSHVYWYRQLPEEGLKFMVYLQKENIIDESGMPKERFSAEFPKEGPSILRIQQVVRGDSAAYFCASSRTEWTEAFFGQGTRLTVV.

The chain links TRBV18 to TRBJ1-1; no reliable D call. The CDR3 is 14 residues long. Trimming cost V 3 bases and J 1 base, with 9 bases left between them. Germline V CDR1 and CDR2: KGHSH, LQKENI. CDR3 bases: TGTGCCAGCTCACCCTTGGCAGCGAACACTGAAGCTTTCTTT. It yields the protein CASSPLAANTEAFF.

V is TRBV5-1 and J is TRBJ2-6; 7 bases are a match to TRBD1. The CDR3 extends over 18 amino acids. Germline V gene lookup returns CDR1 SGHRS and CDR2 YFSETQ. The J segment lost 2 bases and the V segment lost 0 bases, leaving 8 bases of the junction unmatched. CDR3 DNA sequence: TGCGCCAGCAGCTTGGGGGGGACAGACGACACTGGGGCCAACGTCCTGACTTTC. Its translation is CASSLGGTDDTGANVLTF. Together with reference TRBV5-1 and TRBJ2-6, the CDR3 gives the full variable domain: KAGVTQTPRYLIKTRGQQVTLSCSPISGHRSVSWYQQTPGQGLQFLFEYFSETQRNKGNFPGRFSGRQFSNSRSEMNVSTLELGDSALYLCASSLGGTDDTGANVLTFGAGSRLTVL.

J is TRBJ2-4 and V is TRBV30; D call uncertain. Trimming removed 2 bases from V and 5 bases from J, with 4 bases in between. The germline V gene encodes CDR1 GTSNPN and CDR2 SVGIG (reference sequence). This CDR3 has 11 residues. The CDR3 nucleotides read TGTGCCTGGAGTATCCAAAACATTCAGTACTTC. It specifies CAWSIQNIQYF.

V and J are TRBV6-1 and TRBJ1-5; the D is unclear. This CDR3 comprises 14 residues. Germline CDR1 reads MNHNS; CDR2 reads SASEGT. The V and J ends lost 2 bases and 0 bases respectively, with 5 bases between them. The CDR3 DNA is TGTGCCAGCAGTGAAACAGTTAGCAATCAGCCCCAGCATTTT. As protein: CASSETVSNQPQHF.

J is TRBJ1-2 and V is TRBV6-2 or TRBV6-3, with D uncertain. The CDR3 runs to 14 residues. Trimming took off 2 bases at V and 4 bases at J, with 11 bases between the two ends. In germline, CDR1 is MNHEY, CDR2 SVGEGT. The chain's CDR3 is CASSYPGKLYGYTF. The CDR3 DNA sequence: TGTGCCAGCAGTTACCCGGGTAAACTCTATGGCTACACCTTC.

CDR3 nucleotides: TGTGCCAGCAGCCTACCGGACGCCCGGGAGACCCAGTACTTC. Protein product: CASSLPDARETQYF. The chain employs TRBV11-3 and TRBJ2-5; D call uncertain. The CDR3 has 14 amino acids. Trimming took 5 bases from V and 5 from J, leaving 15 bases between them. CDR1 is SGHNT and CDR2 is YENEEA in the germline V gene. Based on the CDR3 plus reference TRBV11-3 and TRBJ2-5, the full variable domain is EAGVVQSPRYKIIEKKQPVAFWCNPISGHNTLYWYLQNLGQGPELLIRYENEEAVDDSQLPKDRFSAERLKGVDSTLKIQPAELGDSAVYLCASSLPDARETQYFGPGTRLLVL.

The chain carries TRBV12-5 and TRBJ2-3, with a weak D call TRBD2 (5 bases). This CDR3 is built from 17 residues. The germline gives CDR1 LGHNT, CDR2 FRNRAP. V was trimmed by 7 bases and J by 3 bases, leaving 23 bases between them. This CDR3 reads CASVFAPAATGTDTQYF. DNA of the CDR3: TGTGCTAGTGTTTTCGCCCCAGCGGCCACGGGGACAGATACGCAGTATTTT.